The next 29 T cell receptor beta chains were all read from a single sample in a study of blood T cells in healthy people across ages. Using a J-beta primer mix together with a sample-barcoded 5' primer, a second PCR was run for roughly 6 to 12 cycles. TCRdb analysed the 5' RACE reads with MiXCR anew, one entry per CDR3 protein. The sample lists 800,000 to 1,000,000 distinct CDR3 sequences, under 50% seen once, with under 15% in the top ten. Input material: blood. Receptors originate from a man aged 25-45 years in good health.

This clonotype was seen just once. A much larger clone is a single base away; this may be a read error. V and J are TRBV4-1 and TRBJ2-5; no definite D call. CDR1 and CDR2 from the germline V gene are MGHRA and YSYEKL. There are 15 residues in the CDR3. Trimming removed 6 bases from V and 11 bases from J, with 25 bases in between. CDR3 sequence: CASSLAPSRYNEQYF. CDR3 coding DNA: TGCGCCAGCAGTCTGGCGCCCAGCAGATACAATGAGCAGTACTTC.

This clonotype was observed a handful of times. One junction end does not reproduce the germline sequence, and a read error may be involved. The chain uses TRBV7-7 and TRBJ2-3; D tentatively fits TRBD1 or TRBD2 (5 bases each). CDR1 is SSHAT and CDR2 is FNYEAQ in the germline V gene (reference sequence). The CDR3 extends over 15 amino acids. This chain's CDR3 is CASSPTGHGTDTQYF. In nucleotides, the CDR3 is TGTGCTAGCAGCCCGACGGGGCATGGCACAGATACGCAGTATTTT.

This clonotype was picked up a small number of times. This rearrangement joins TRBV3-1 to TRBJ1-5; 8 bases map to TRBD1. Trimming removed 3 bases from V and 1 base from J; junction bases left unmatched: 2. CDR1 and CDR2 from the germline V gene are LGHDT and YNNKEL (reference sequence). CDR3 length equals 15 residues. DNA for the CDR3: TGTGCCAGCAGCCACGGGACAGGCAGCAATCAGCCCCAGCATTTT. Its translation is CASSHGTGSNQPQHF.

The V call is TRBV24-1, the J call TRBJ2-7, with 7 bases that match TRBD2. V was clipped by 3 bases and J by 2 bases; unmatched bases: 6. Germline CDR1 and CDR2: KGHDR and SFDVKD. CDR3 size: 15 residues. In DNA, the CDR3 is TGTGCCACCAGTGATGGGCGGGAGCATACCTACGAGCAGTACTTC. Amino acid sequence: CATSDGREHTYEQYF.

This clonotype occurred a few times. The rearrangement joins TRBV11-2 to TRBJ2-4; no firm D call. Germline V gives CDR1 SGHAT, CDR2 FQNNGV. The length of the CDR3 is 11 residues. V was trimmed by 3 bases and J by 13 bases, leaving 10 bases between them. The CDR3 sequence is CASSFIQEQYF. CDR3 in DNA: TGTGCCAGCAGCTTCATTCAGGAGCAGTACTTC. Together with reference TRBV11-2 and TRBJ2-4, the CDR3 gives the full variable domain: EAGVAQSPRYKIIEKRQSVAFWCNPISGHATLYWYQQILGQGPKLLIQFQNNGVVDDSQLPKDRFSAERLKGVDSTLKIQPAKLEDSAVYLCASSFIQEQYFGAGTRLSVL.

This clonotype was seen more than once but under ten times. This rearrangement joins TRBV4-3 to TRBJ2-1, with 9 bases that match TRBD1. There are 17 residues in the CDR3. Germline loops: CDR1 LGHNA, CDR2 YSLEER. J was trimmed by 3 bases and V by 1 base; bases with no gene match: 7. CDR3 bases: TGCGCCAGCAGCCAAGGCTCAACAGGGGGCTACTACAATGAGCAGTTCTTC. Translation: CASSQGSTGGYYNEQFF.

V and J are TRBV7-2 and TRBJ1-1; no firm D call. Per germline, CDR1 SGHTA and CDR2 FQGNSA. The CDR3 is 13 residues long. V was shortened by 5 bases and J by 5 bases, with 12 bases between the two germline ends. This chain's CDR3 is CASSPGKLTEAFF. The CDR3 DNA reads as TGTGCCAGCAGCCCCGGGAAACTGACTGAAGCTTTCTTT.

The rearrangement uses TRBV9 and TRBJ2-5, with 7 bases lining up with TRBD1. The V and J ends lost 0 bases and 5 bases, in that order; junction bases with no gene match: 19. CDR1 and CDR2 from the germline V gene are SGDLS and YYNGEE. The CDR3 length is 19 residues. CDR3 sequence reads: CASSVEFGTADPRVETQYF. For the CDR3, the DNA is TGTGCCAGCAGCGTAGAGTTCGGGACAGCAGACCCCAGGGTCGAGACCCAGTACTTC.

V usage is TRBV5-5 and J usage is TRBJ2-7; weak D call: TRBD1 (6 bases). Trimming pared 1 base from V and 2 bases from J, leaving 10 bases between. The germline V gene encodes CDR1 SGHKS and CDR2 YYEKEE (reference sequence). This CDR3 is built from 14 residues. This CDR3 is CASSLTGMTYEQYF. The CDR3 DNA sequence: TGTGCCAGCAGCTTGACAGGGATGACCTACGAGCAGTACTTC.

The CDR3 nucleotides are TGTGCCAGCAGTACCACTAGCGGACCTTCCTACGAGCAGTACTTC. As protein: CASSTTSGPSYEQYF. The chain joins TRBV12-3 or TRBV12-4 to TRBJ2-7, with 8 bases fitting TRBD2. Trimming cost V 5 bases and J 1 base; bases outside gene matches: 7. CDR3 length: 15 residues.

The chain is built from TRBV20-1 and TRBJ1-4, with TRBD1 as a possible D gene (6 bases). Trimming shortened V by 0 bases and J by 6 bases, and 14 bases separated the two germline ends. This CDR3 is 15 amino acids long. In germline, CDR1 is DFQATT, CDR2 SNEGSKA (reference sequence). In nucleotides, the CDR3 is TGCAGTGCTAGAGATCTGGACAGTGACTATGAAAAACTGTTTTTT. This codes for CSARDLDSDYEKLFF.

The V call is TRBV7-2, the J call TRBJ1-1, with TRBD1 as a possible D gene (5 bases). The germline CDR1 and CDR2 sequences are SGHTA and FQGNSA. Trimming pared 4 bases from V and 3 bases from J, leaving 9 bases between. CDR3 length: 13 amino acids. Here the CDR3 DNA reads TGTGCCAGCAGCTCCAGGGTATACACTGAAGCTTTCTTT. Amino acids: CASSSRVYTEAFF.

This clonotype was seen a handful of times. The CDR3, as DNA: TGCAGTGCCGCGGGGGAACTCTATGGCTACACCTTC. This sequence encodes CSAAGELYGYTF. This chain connects TRBV20-1 to TRBJ1-2, with D possibly being TRBD1 (5 bases). CDR3 length: 12 residues. V was clipped by 6 bases and J by 4 bases, with 12 bases between them. Germline values: CDR1 DFQATT, CDR2 SNEGSKA (reference sequence).

This clonotype was found once. The CDR3 sequence is CASSALNLDTEAFF. In DNA form, the CDR3 reads TGTGCCAGCAGCGCCCTCAACTTAGACACTGAAGCTTTCTTT. The chain has TRBV6-5 and TRBJ1-1, with D hard to call. The CDR3 runs to 14 residues. Germline CDR1 reads MNHEY; CDR2 reads SVGAGI. V was shortened by 6 bases and J by 3 bases, with 14 bases between the two germline ends.

Only one count was recorded for this clonotype. The V gene is TRBV6-5, the J gene TRBJ2-1, with 10 bases identical to TRBD2. J gave up 13 bases and V 6 bases, and 18 bases lay outside the gene matches. Looked up from germline, CDR1 is MNHEY and CDR2 is SVGAGI. CDR3 length: 16 amino acids. CDR3 protein: CASRTTWTSGGETQFF. DNA for the CDR3: TGTGCCAGCAGAACGACCTGGACTAGCGGAGGGGAGACCCAGTTCTTC.

The chain uses TRBV4-2 and TRBJ2-4; no clear D gene. The CDR3 contains 14 residues. Germline V lookup: CDR1 LGHNA, CDR2 YNFKEQ. The germline V and J ends were trimmed by 8 bases and 0 bases, with 11 bases remaining between them. In DNA, the CDR3 is TGTGCCAGCCACGAAACTGGAGCCAAAAACATTCAGTACTTC. It specifies CASHETGAKNIQYF.

This clonotype was detected a few times. V is TRBV28 and J is TRBJ2-2; TRBD1 is a possible D gene (5 bases). The CDR3 runs 14 residues. Trimming removed 5 bases at V and 6 bases at J, with 13 bases between. Germline CDR1 is MDHEN and CDR2 is SYDVKM. Here the CDR3 DNA reads TGTGCCAGCAGTCTCCAGGGTTTTGCCGGGGAGCTGTTTTTT. Translation gives CASSLQGFAGELFF. Full variable domain (remainder filled in from reference TRBV28 and TRBJ2-2): DVKVTQSSRYLVKRTGEKVFLECVQDMDHENMFWYRQDPGLGLRLIYFSYDVKMKEKGDIPEGYSVSREKKERFSLILESASTNQTSMYLCASSLQGFAGELFFGEGSRLTVL.

The V and J genes are TRBV20-1 and TRBJ2-1, with TRBD2 matching 8 bases. There are 17 residues in the CDR3. After removal of 2 bases from V and 7 bases from J, the junction contained 16 bases not matched to a gene. Germline V gives CDR1 DFQATT, CDR2 SNEGSKA (reference sequence). In DNA form, the CDR3 reads TGCAGTGCTAGATACAGGACTAGCCACCTTGTAGGGAATGAGCAGTTCTTC. Protein: CSARYRTSHLVGNEQFF.

The chain couples TRBV6-5 to TRBJ1-2, with unresolved D. The ends were cut back, 0 bases at V and 6 bases at J, with 14 bases in the middle. The germline V gene encodes CDR1 MNHEY and CDR2 SVGAGI. The CDR3 consists of 15 residues. The CDR3 DNA follows: TGTGCCAGCAGTTACTCGAACGTCGGGCAGGATGGCTACACCTTC. Translating gives CASSYSNVGQDGYTF.

This chain uses TRBV18 with TRBJ2-1, with D maybe TRBD1 (6 bases). The V gene lost 6 bases and the J gene lost 6 bases, with 9 bases spanning the gap. Germline V CDR1 and CDR2: KGHSH, LQKENI. This CDR3 has 12 amino acids. The CDR3, as DNA: TGTGCCAGCTCGGGGGCCGCCAATGAGCAGTTCTTC. It encodes CASSGAANEQFF.

The chain combines TRBV30 with TRBJ1-1; tentatively, D is TRBD1 (6 bases). There are 15 residues in the CDR3. Germline CDR1 reads GTSNPN; CDR2 reads SVGIG (reference sequence). V lost 2 bases, J lost 6 bases, and 19 bases lay in between. This chain's CDR3 is CAWSSRAGAGAEAFF. The CDR3 nucleotides read TGTGCCTGGAGTTCCCGGGCGGGGGCAGGCGCTGAAGCTTTCTTT.

Only one count was recorded for this clonotype. J is TRBJ1-2 and V is TRBV27; 7 bases map to TRBD1. After removal of 1 base from V and 4 bases from J, the junction contained 6 bases not matched to a gene. CDR1 is MNHEY and CDR2 is SMNVEV in the germline V gene (reference sequence). The CDR3 has 15 amino acids. CDR3 protein: CASSLFGQASYGYTF. CDR3 coding DNA: TGTGCCAGCAGTTTATTCGGACAGGCAAGCTATGGCTACACCTTC.

This sequence joins TRBV6-2 or TRBV6-3 and TRBJ2-5, with 9 bases matching TRBD1. V lost 7 bases and J lost 2; bases outside the gene matches: 8. CDR1 MNHEY and CDR2 SVGEGT come from the germline V gene. The CDR3 length is 15 residues. The chain's CDR3 is CASNGPGQGQETQYF. As DNA, the CDR3 is TGTGCCAGCAACGGACCGGGACAGGGTCAAGAGACCCAGTACTTC.

This sequence joins TRBV12-3 or TRBV12-4 and TRBJ2-5; 9 nucleotides align to TRBD1. Trimming at V came to 3 bases and at J to 5 bases, leaving 7 bases not matched to a gene. The CDR3 consists of 15 residues. DNA of the CDR3: TGTGCCAGCAGTTTCGTGAACAGGGGGCAGGAGACCCAGTACTTC. Amino acid sequence: CASSFVNRGQETQYF.

The V and J genes are TRBV5-1 and TRBJ2-7, with 9 bases that match TRBD2. Matching the DNA end better, TRBJ2-5 makes the J call doubtful. The CDR3 spans 15 residues. Germline V lookup: CDR1 SGHRS, CDR2 YFSETQ. The CDR3 loop reads CASSLKAGGGETQYF. The CDR3 nucleotides are TGCGCCAGCAGCTTGAAGGCGGGGGGGGGAGAGACCCAGTACTTC.

The rearrangement links TRBV7-9 to TRBJ2-3, with TRBD1 identical over 10 bases. There are 15 residues in the CDR3. The germline V gene encodes CDR1 SEHNR and CDR2 FQNEAQ (reference sequence). V was clipped by 5 bases and J by 4 bases; unmatched bases: 6. The CDR3 DNA is TGTGCCAGCAGCCCACCCGGGACAGGGGCAGATACGCAGTATTTT. Translated, it gives CASSPPGTGADTQYF.

This clonotype has more than one count but fewer than ten. This may be a read error: a much more frequent sequence differs by one nucleotide. This chain joins TRBV20-1 and TRBJ2-5; TRBD2 matches 8 bases. Germline V gene sequence: CDR1 DFQATT, CDR2 SNEGSKA (reference sequence). CDR3 length: 14 amino acids. Unmatched junction bases numbered 15, after V lost 4 bases and J lost 11 bases. Here the CDR3 DNA reads TGCAGTGCTAAACTAGCGGAGGAGGTGGGTGAGCAGTACTTC. Translating it yields CSAKLAEEVGEQYF.

This chain joins TRBV3-1 and TRBJ1-6; D uncertain. Germline lookup yields CDR1 LGHDT and CDR2 YNNKEL (reference sequence). The CDR3 has 16 amino acids. Trimming cost V 2 bases and J 4 bases, with 12 bases left between them. The CDR3 DNA reads as TGTGCCAGCAGCCAATCGAGCACCGCGTATAATTCACCCCTCCACTTT. Its protein product is CASSQSSTAYNSPLHF. Together with reference TRBV3-1 and TRBJ1-6, the CDR3 gives the full variable domain: DTAVSQTPKYLVTQMGNDKSIKCEQNLGHDTMYWYKQDSKKFLKIMFSYNNKELIINETVPNRFSPKSPDKAHLNLHINSLELGDSAVYFCASSQSSTAYNSPLHFGNGTRLTVT.

CDR3 nucleotides: TGTGCCAGCAGTTACCGACAGGGGAACACTGAAGCTTTCTTT. Translated, it gives CASSYRQGNTEAFF. The chain has TRBV6-2 or TRBV6-3 and TRBJ1-1, with 7 bases matching TRBD1. V gave up 2 bases and J gave up 1 base; unmatched junction bases: 1. Germline values: CDR1 MNHEY, CDR2 SVGEGT. The CDR3 covers 14 residues.